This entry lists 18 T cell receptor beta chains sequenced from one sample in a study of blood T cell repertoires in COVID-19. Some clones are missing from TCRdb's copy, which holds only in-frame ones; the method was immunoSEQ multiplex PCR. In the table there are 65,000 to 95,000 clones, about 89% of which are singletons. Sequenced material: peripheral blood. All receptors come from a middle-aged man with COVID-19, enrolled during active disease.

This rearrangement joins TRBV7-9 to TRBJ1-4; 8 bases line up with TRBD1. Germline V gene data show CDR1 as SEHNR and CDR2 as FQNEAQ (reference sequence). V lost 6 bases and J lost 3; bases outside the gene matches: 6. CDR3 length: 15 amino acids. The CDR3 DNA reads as TGTGCCAGCAGTCCCGGACAGGGAGCTAATGAAAAACTGTTTTTT. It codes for CASSPGQGANEKLFF.

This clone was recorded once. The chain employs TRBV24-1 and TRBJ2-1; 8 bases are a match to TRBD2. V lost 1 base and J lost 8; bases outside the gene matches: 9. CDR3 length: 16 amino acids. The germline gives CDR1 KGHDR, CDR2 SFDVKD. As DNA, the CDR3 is TGTGCCACCAGTGATTTAACTAGCGGCCTGTCCGATGAGCAGTTCTTC. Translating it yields CATSDLTSGLSDEQFF.

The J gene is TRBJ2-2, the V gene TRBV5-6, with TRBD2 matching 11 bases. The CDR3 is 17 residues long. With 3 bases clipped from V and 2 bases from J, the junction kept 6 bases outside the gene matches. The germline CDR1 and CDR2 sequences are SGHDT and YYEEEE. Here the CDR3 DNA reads TGTGCCAGCAGCTGGGGGGGACTAGCGGTAAACACCGGGGAGCTGTTTTTT. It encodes CASSWGGLAVNTGELFF.

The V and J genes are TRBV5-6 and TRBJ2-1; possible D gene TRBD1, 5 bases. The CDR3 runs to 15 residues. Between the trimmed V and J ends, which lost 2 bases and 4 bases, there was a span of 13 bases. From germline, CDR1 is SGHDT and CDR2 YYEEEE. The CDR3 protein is CASSFRTPLYNEQFF. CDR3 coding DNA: TGTGCCAGCAGCTTCCGGACACCCTTATACAATGAGCAGTTCTTC.

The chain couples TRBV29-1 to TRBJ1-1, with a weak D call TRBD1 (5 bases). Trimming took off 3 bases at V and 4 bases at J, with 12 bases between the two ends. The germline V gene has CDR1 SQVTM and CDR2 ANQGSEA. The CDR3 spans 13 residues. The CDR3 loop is CSVDSGTPTEAFF. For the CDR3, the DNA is TGCAGCGTTGATTCCGGGACTCCCACTGAAGCTTTCTTT.

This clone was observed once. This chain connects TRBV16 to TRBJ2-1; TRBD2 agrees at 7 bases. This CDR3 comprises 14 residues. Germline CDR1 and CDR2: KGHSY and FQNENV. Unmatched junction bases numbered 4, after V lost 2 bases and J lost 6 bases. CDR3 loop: CASSQPGLLNEQFF. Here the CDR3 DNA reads TGTGCCAGCAGCCAACCGGGACTACTCAATGAGCAGTTCTTC.

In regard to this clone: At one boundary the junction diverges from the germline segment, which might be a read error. The CDR3 spells CASRYSGANVLTF. The CDR3 bases are TGTGCCAGCAGGTACTCTGGGGCCAACGTCCTGACTTTC. This sequence joins TRBV6-5 and TRBJ2-6; D gene unclear. This CDR3 comprises 13 residues. In germline, CDR1 is MNHEY, CDR2 SVGAGI.

The CDR3 sequence is CASSLAGSSYNEQFF. The CDR3 nucleotides read TGTGCCAGCAGCTTAGCCGGGAGCTCCTACAATGAGCAGTTCTTC. V is TRBV7-6 and J is TRBJ2-1; tentative D call: TRBD2 (6 bases). The V gene lost 0 bases and the J gene lost 0 bases, with 6 bases spanning the gap. CDR3 length equals 15 residues. In germline, CDR1 is SGHVS, CDR2 FNYEAQ.

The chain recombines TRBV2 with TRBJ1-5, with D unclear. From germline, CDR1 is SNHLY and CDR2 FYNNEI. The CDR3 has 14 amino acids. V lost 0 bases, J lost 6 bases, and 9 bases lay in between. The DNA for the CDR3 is TGTGCCAGCAGTGAAGCCGTCGGGTCTCAGCCCCAGCATTTT. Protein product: CASSEAVGSQPQHF.

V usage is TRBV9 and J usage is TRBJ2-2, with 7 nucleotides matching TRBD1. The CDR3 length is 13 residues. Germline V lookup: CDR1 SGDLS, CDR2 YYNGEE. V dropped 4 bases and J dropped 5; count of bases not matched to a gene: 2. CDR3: CASSNRGTGELFF. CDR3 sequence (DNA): TGTGCCAGCAGCAACAGGGGAACCGGGGAGCTGTTTTTT.

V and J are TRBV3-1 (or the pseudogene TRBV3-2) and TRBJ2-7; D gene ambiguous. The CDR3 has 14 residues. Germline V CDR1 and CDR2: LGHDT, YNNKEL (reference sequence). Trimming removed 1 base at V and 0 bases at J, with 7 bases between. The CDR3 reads CASSQGPSSYEQYF. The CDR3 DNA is TGTGCCAGCAGCCAAGGCCCGAGCTCCTACGAGCAGTACTTC.

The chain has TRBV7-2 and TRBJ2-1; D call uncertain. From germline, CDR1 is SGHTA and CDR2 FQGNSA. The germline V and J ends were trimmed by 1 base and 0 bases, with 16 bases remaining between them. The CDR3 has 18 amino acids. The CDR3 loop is CASSLDMVIPSSYNEQFF. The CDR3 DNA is TGTGCCAGCAGCTTAGATATGGTCATTCCGAGCTCCTACAATGAGCAGTTCTTC. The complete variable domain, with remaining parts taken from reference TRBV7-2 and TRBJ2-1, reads GAGVSQSPSNKVTEKGKDVELRCDPISGHTALYWYRQSLGQGLEFLIYFQGNSAPDKSGLPSDRFSAERTGGSVSTLTIQRTQQEDSAVYLCASSLDMVIPSSYNEQFFGPGTRLTVL.

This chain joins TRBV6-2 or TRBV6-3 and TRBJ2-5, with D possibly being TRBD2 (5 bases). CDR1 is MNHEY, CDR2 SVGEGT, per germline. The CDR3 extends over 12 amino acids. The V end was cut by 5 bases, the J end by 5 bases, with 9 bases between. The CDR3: CASSAAGETQYF. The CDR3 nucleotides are TGTGCCAGCAGTGCGGCGGGCGAGACCCAGTACTTC.

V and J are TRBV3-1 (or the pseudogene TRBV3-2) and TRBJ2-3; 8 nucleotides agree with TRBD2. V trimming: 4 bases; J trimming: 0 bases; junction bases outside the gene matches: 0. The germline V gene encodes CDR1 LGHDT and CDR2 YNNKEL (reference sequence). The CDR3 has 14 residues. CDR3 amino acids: CASSPSGSTDTQYF. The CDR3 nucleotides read TGTGCCAGCAGCCCTAGCGGGAGCACAGATACGCAGTATTTT.

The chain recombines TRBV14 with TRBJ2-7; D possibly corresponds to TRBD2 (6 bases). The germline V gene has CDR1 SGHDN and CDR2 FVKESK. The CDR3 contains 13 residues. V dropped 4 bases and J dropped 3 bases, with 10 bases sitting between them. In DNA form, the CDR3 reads TGTGCCAGCAGCCTAACCGGGAGCTACGAGCAGTACTTC. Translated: CASSLTGSYEQYF.

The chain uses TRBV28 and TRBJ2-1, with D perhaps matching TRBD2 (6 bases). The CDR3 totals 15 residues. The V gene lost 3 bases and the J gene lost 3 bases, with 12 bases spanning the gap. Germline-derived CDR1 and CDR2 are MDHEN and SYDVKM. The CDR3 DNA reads TGTGCCAGCAGTTTGGGGGGACTCGACTACAATGAGCAGTTCTTC. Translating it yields CASSLGGLDYNEQFF.

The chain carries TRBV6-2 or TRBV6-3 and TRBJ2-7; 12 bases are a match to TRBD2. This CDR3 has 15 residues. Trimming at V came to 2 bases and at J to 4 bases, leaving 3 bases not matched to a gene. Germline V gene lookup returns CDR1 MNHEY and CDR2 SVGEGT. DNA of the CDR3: TGTGCCAGCAGTTACGGTCTAGCGGGAGGGTACGAGCAGTACTTC. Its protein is CASSYGLAGGYEQYF.

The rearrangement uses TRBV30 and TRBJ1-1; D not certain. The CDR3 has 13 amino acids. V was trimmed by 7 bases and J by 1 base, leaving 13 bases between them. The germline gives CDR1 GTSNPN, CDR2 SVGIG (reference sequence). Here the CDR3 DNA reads TGTGCCTACCAGAAAACACGGAACACTGAAGCTTTCTTT. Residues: CAYQKTRNTEAFF.